One T cell receptor beta chain is described in this entry. These data originate in a study of control samples from healthy donors and cancer patients. Repertoires were generated with immunoSEQ multiplex PCR, while TCRdb's copy carries only in-frame clones and drops some. This repertoire shows 70,000 to 90,000 clones, over 90% found once; its top ten account for 4.8%. CDR1 is LNHNV, CDR2 YYDKDF, per germline (reference sequence). CDR3 length equals 19 residues. Deletions cut 2 bases from V and 0 bases from J, with 21 bases between. The chain uses TRBV15 and TRBJ2-3; perhaps TRBD1 as D (8 bases). The sequencing sample was made of blood. This TCR came from a woman younger than 35 in good health. CDR3 bases: TGTGCCACCAGCAGATTAGGACAGGGAGGGAAGGAAAGCACAGATACGCAGTATTTT. Translated, it gives CATSRLGQGGKESTDTQYF. Full variable domain (missing parts from reference TRBV15 and TRBJ2-3): DAMVIQNPRYQVTQFGKPVTLSCSQTLNHNVMYWYQQKSSQAPKLLFHYYDKDFNNEADTPDNFQSRRPNTSFCFLDIRSPGLGDTAMYLCATSRLGQGGKESTDTQYFGPGTRLTVL.